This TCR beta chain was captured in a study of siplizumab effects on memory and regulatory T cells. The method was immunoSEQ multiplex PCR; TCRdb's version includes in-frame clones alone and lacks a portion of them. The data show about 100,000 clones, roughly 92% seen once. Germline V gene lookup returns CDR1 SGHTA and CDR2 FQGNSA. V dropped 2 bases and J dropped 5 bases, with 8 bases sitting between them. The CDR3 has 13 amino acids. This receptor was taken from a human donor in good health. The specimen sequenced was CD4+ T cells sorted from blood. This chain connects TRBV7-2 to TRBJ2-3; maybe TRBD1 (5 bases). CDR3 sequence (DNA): TGTGCCAGCAGCTTATACAGGTTAGATACGCAGTATTTT. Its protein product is CASSLYRLDTQYF. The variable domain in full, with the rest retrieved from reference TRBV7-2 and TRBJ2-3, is GAGVSQSPSNKVTEKGKDVELRCDPISGHTALYWYRQSLGQGLEFLIYFQGNSAPDKSGLPSDRFSAERTGGSVSTLTIQRTQQEDSAVYLCASSLYRLDTQYFGPGTRLTVL.